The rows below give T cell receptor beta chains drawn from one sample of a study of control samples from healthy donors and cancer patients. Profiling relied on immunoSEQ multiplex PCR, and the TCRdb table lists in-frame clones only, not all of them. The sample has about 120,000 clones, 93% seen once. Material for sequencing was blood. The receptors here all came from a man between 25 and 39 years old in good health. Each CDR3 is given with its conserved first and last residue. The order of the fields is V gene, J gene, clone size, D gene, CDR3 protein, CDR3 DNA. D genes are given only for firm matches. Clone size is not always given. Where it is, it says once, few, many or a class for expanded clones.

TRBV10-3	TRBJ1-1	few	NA	CAISERQENTEAFF	TGTGCCATCAGTGAGAGACAAGAGAACACTGAAGCTTTCTTT
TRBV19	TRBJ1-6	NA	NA	CASSIDTGFDSPLHF	TGTGCCAGTAGTATAGATACAGGGTTCGATTCACCCCTCCACTTT
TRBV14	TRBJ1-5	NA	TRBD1	CASSLRTFQGAQPQHF	TGTGCCAGCAGCCTCCGGACATTCCAGGGGGCTCAGCCCCAGCATTTT
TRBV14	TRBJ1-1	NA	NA	CASSQDNYFGRDAEAFF	TGTGCCAGCAGCCAAGATAATTATTTTGGCAGGGACGCTGAAGCTTTCTTT
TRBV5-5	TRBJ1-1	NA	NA	CASSLTLEAFF	TGTGCCAGCAGCTTGACCCTGGAAGCTTTCTTT
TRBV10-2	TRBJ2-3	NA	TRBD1	CASSRTGEADTQYF	TGCGCCAGCAGCCGAACAGGGGAAGCGGATACGCAGTATTTT
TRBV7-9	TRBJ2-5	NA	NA	CASSRGGTRETQYF	TGTGCCAGCAGCCGAGGTGGGACACGGGAGACCCAGTACTTC
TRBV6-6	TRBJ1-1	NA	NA	CASRVRGEGTEAFF	TGTGCCAGCAGGGTAAGGGGAGAGGGCACTGAAGCTTTCTTT
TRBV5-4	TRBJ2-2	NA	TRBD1	CASSWGTAHTGELFF	TGTGCCAGCAGCTGGGGGACAGCGCACACCGGGGAGCTGTTTTTT
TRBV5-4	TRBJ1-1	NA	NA	CASSWGGVNEAFF	TGTGCCAGCAGCTGGGGGGGAGTAAATGAAGCTTTCTTT
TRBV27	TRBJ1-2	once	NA	CASSLNPTGRIYGYTF	TGTGCCAGCAGTTTAAACCCCACGGGACGGATCTATGGCTACACCTTC
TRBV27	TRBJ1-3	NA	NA	CASSFKASSGNTIYF	TGTGCCAGCAGTTTTAAGGCCAGCTCTGGAAACACCATATATTTT